This TCR beta chain was observed in a study of T cells in Graves' hyperthyroidism and ophthalmopathy. TCR beta CDR3 regions were amplified from RNA. TCR CDR3 regions were first amplified by RT-PCR with HTBI primers. TCRdb analysed the multiplex PCR reads with MiXCR anew, one entry per CDR3 protein. The sample holds about 520,000 distinct CDR3 sequences; roughly 20% are singletons and the top ten take about 30%. This clonotype was counted ten times or more. Germline V gene sequence: CDR1 DFQATT, CDR2 SNEGSKA (reference sequence). This CDR3 region has 14 residues. V was trimmed by 3 bases and J by 2 bases, leaving 14 bases between them.

Sequencing was done on a sample of blood. This chain uses TRBV20-1 with TRBJ2-7; D assignment may be TRBD1 or TRBD2 (5 bases each). The clonotype was recovered from a man between 18 and 35 years old with Graves' hyperthyroidism. This CDR3 is CSASTRDEAYEQYF. The CDR3 coding sequence is TGCAGTGCTAGCACCCGGGACGAAGCCTACGAGCAGTACTTC.